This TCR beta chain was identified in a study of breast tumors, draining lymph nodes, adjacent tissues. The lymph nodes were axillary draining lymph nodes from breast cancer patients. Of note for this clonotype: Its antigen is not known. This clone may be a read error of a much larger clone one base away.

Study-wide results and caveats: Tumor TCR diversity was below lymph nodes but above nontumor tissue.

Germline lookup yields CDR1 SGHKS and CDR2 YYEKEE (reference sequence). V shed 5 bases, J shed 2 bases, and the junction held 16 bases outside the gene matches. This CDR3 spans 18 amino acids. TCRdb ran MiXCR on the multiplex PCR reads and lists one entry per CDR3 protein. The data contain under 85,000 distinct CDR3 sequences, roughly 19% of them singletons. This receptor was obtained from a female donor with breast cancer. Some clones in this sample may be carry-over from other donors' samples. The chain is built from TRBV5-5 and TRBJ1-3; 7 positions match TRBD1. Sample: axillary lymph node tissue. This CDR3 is CASRFPYGGQFPGNTIYF. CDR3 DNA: TGTGCCAGCAGGTTCCCGTACGGGGGACAGTTCCCTGGAAACACCATATATTTT.